The rows below give T cell receptor beta chains drawn from one sample of a study of control samples from healthy donors and cancer patients. Only in-frame clones appear in the TCRdb table, and some are missing; sequencing was by immunoSEQ multiplex PCR. This table has about 150,000 clones, over 90% appearing once. Sequenced material: blood. The source is a man aged 45-60 years in good health. CDR3s include the opening cysteine and the closing phenylalanine or tryptophan. D genes are given only for firm matches. Clone size is given for some rows only: seen once, a few or many times, or a class if the clone is expanded.

j_gene: TRBJ2-2; abundance: .; v_gene: TRBV5-1; d_gene: .; CDR3nt: TGCGCCAGCAGATACGGACAACAGACCGGGGAGCTGTTTTTT; CDR3aa: CASRYGQQTGELFF
j_gene: TRBJ1-1; abundance: .; v_gene: TRBV7-9; d_gene: .; CDR3nt: TGTGCCAGCAGCAAGGACAGCTTCAGCGAAGCTTTCTTT; CDR3aa: CASSKDSFSEAFF
j_gene: TRBJ2-3; abundance: .; v_gene: TRBV5-1; d_gene: .; CDR3nt: TGCGCCAGCAGCTTGGAAACGACATCTTTCACAGATACGCAGTATTTT; CDR3aa: CASSLETTSFTDTQYF
j_gene: TRBJ2-1; abundance: .; v_gene: TRBV11-2; d_gene: TRBD2; CDR3nt: TGTGCCAGCAGCTTAGAGGCGACTAGCGTTGGCTTCTTC; CDR3aa: CASSLEATSVGFF
j_gene: TRBJ1-6; abundance: .; v_gene: TRBV28; d_gene: .; CDR3nt: TGTGCCACCACGGGAGGTTGGGATTCACCCCTCCACTTT; CDR3aa: CATTGGWDSPLHF
j_gene: TRBJ2-7; abundance: .; v_gene: TRBV10-3; d_gene: TRBD2; CDR3nt: TGTGCCATCAGAACCCGACTAGCGGGAGGTATGAATGTCGTATACGAGCAGTACTTC; CDR3aa: CAIRTRLAGGMNVVYEQYF
j_gene: TRBJ2-1; abundance: .; v_gene: TRBV28; d_gene: TRBD2; CDR3nt: TGTGCCAGCAGTCCAATCAGAACTAGCGGGATGGGCAATGAGCAGTTCTTC; CDR3aa: CASSPIRTSGMGNEQFF
j_gene: TRBJ2-7; abundance: .; v_gene: TRBV7-9; d_gene: .; CDR3nt: TGTGCCAGCAGCTTAACCGGGACTTCCTCCTACGAGCAGTACTTC; CDR3aa: CASSLTGTSSYEQYF
j_gene: TRBJ2-7; abundance: once; v_gene: TRBV27; d_gene: TRBD2; CDR3nt: TGTGCCAGCAGCGGGGGGGCGAGAGGCTCCTACGAGCAGTACTTC; CDR3aa: CASSGGARGSYEQYF
j_gene: TRBJ2-7; abundance: .; v_gene: TRBV6-5; d_gene: .; CDR3nt: TGTGCCACTAGTCAGGGGACCTACGAGCAGTACTTC; CDR3aa: CATSQGTYEQYF
j_gene: TRBJ2-2; abundance: .; v_gene: TRBV5-1; d_gene: .; CDR3nt: TGCGCCAGCAGCCCGACTCTGACAACGAACACCGGGGAGCTGTTTTTT; CDR3aa: CASSPTLTTNTGELFF
j_gene: TRBJ1-1; abundance: once; v_gene: TRBV3-1/TRBV3-2; d_gene: .; CDR3nt: TGTGCCAGCAGCCAAGTGGAGGGTAGGACTGAAGCTTTCTTT; CDR3aa: CASSQVEGRTEAFF
j_gene: TRBJ2-3; abundance: .; v_gene: TRBV7-6; d_gene: TRBD2; CDR3nt: TGTGCCAGCAGCCTCACTCCCAGCGGGAGTGATACGCAGTATTTT; CDR3aa: CASSLTPSGSDTQYF
j_gene: TRBJ1-1; abundance: .; v_gene: TRBV5-6; d_gene: .; CDR3nt: TGTGCCAGCAGCTTAGGGGGGAGGAACACTGAAGCTTTCTTT; CDR3aa: CASSLGGRNTEAFF
j_gene: TRBJ2-7; abundance: .; v_gene: TRBV18; d_gene: .; CDR3nt: TGTGCCAGCTCTACTAGCAGCTCCTACGAGCAGTACTTC; CDR3aa: CASSTSSSYEQYF
j_gene: TRBJ2-7; abundance: .; v_gene: TRBV4-1; d_gene: TRBD2; CDR3nt: TGCGCCAGCAGCCAGGGGACTAGCGGGCCGTCCTACGAGCAGTACTTC; CDR3aa: CASSQGTSGPSYEQYF
j_gene: TRBJ2-7; abundance: .; v_gene: TRBV6-5; d_gene: .; CDR3nt: TGTGCCAGCAGTAGAAGGGGTCAGGCTACCTACGAGCAGTACTTC; CDR3aa: CASSRRGQATYEQYF
j_gene: TRBJ2-2; abundance: .; v_gene: TRBV27; d_gene: .; CDR3nt: TGTGCCAGCAGTTTCTCTAGCGGGACAGGGCGCGCCGGGGAGCTGTTTTTT; CDR3aa: CASSFSSGTGRAGELFF
j_gene: TRBJ2-7; abundance: .; v_gene: TRBV5-1; d_gene: TRBD2; CDR3nt: TGCGCCAGCAGCCCCGGGACTAAGTACGAGCAGTACTTC; CDR3aa: CASSPGTKYEQYF
j_gene: TRBJ2-3; abundance: .; v_gene: TRBV6-2/TRBV6-3; d_gene: .; CDR3nt: TGTGCCAGCAGCCCTGGAGGGCATACGCAGTATTTT; CDR3aa: CASSPGGHTQYF
j_gene: TRBJ1-4; abundance: .; v_gene: TRBV28; d_gene: .; CDR3nt: TGTGCCAGCAGTTACCGACGGGCAACTAATGAAAAACTGTTTTTT; CDR3aa: CASSYRRATNEKLFF
j_gene: TRBJ1-3; abundance: .; v_gene: TRBV14; d_gene: .; CDR3nt: TGTGCCAGCAGCCAAGAGTACGGTGGAAACACCATATATTTT; CDR3aa: CASSQEYGGNTIYF
j_gene: TRBJ2-7; abundance: few; v_gene: TRBV3-1/TRBV3-2; d_gene: TRBD2; CDR3nt: TGTGCCAGCAGACGGACTAGCGGGAAGTCCGAGCAGTACTTC; CDR3aa: CASRRTSGKSEQYF
j_gene: TRBJ1-2; abundance: .; v_gene: TRBV4-1; d_gene: .; CDR3nt: TGCGCCAGCAGCCAAAGACAGGACTATGGCTACACCTTC; CDR3aa: CASSQRQDYGYTF
j_gene: TRBJ2-1; abundance: .; v_gene: TRBV23-1; d_gene: .; CDR3nt: TGCGCCAGACCCCAAGGGAATGAGCAGTTCTTC; CDR3aa: CARPQGNEQFF
j_gene: TRBJ2-2; abundance: .; v_gene: TRBV3-1/TRBV3-2; d_gene: TRBD1; CDR3nt: TGTGCCAGCGGCCCCGGGACAGGGTTTGCCGGGGAGCTGTTTTTT; CDR3aa: CASGPGTGFAGELFF
j_gene: TRBJ1-2; abundance: .; v_gene: TRBV2; d_gene: .; CDR3nt: TGTGCCAGCAGTGAGGAAGTGTCCTATGGCTACACCTTC; CDR3aa: CASSEEVSYGYTF
j_gene: TRBJ1-1; abundance: .; v_gene: TRBV19; d_gene: TRBD1; CDR3nt: TGTGCCAGTACCCAGGGGGACAGATCTGGCCCTGAAGCTTTCTTT; CDR3aa: CASTQGDRSGPEAFF
j_gene: TRBJ1-1; abundance: .; v_gene: TRBV5-1; d_gene: .; CDR3nt: TGCGCCAGCAGCACTCAGGGGTTCCCGAACACTGAAGCTTTCTTT; CDR3aa: CASSTQGFPNTEAFF
j_gene: TRBJ1-1; abundance: .; v_gene: TRBV5-1; d_gene: .; CDR3nt: TGCGCCAGCAGCCCAACGTCGGGACGGTTGAACACTGAAGCTTTCTTT; CDR3aa: CASSPTSGRLNTEAFF